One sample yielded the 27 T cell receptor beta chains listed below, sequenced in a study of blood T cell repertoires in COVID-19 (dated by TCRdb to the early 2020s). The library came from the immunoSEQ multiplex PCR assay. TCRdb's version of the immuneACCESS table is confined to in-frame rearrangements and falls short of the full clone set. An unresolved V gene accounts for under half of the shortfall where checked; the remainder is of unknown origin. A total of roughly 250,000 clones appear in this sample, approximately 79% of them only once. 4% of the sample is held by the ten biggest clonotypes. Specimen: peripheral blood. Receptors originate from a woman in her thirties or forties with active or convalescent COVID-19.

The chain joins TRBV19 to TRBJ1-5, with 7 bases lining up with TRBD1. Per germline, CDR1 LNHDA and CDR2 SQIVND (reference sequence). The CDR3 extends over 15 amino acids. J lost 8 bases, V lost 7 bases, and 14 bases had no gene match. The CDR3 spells CASTNGLGRGEPQHF. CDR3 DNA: TGTGCCAGTACCAATGGGCTGGGCAGGGGGGAGCCCCAGCATTTT.

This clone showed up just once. The CDR3 reads CASTQRNEKLFF. CDR3 DNA: TGTGCCAGCACCCAGAGGAATGAAAAACTGTTTTTT. The chain employs TRBV28 and TRBJ1-4, with D unresolved. CDR3 length: 12 residues. The V gene lost 7 bases and the J gene lost 5 bases, with 8 bases spanning the gap. The germline V gene encodes CDR1 MDHEN and CDR2 SYDVKM.

CDR3 protein: CASSEYLQGIRSGNTIYF. The CDR3 nucleotides are TGTGCCAGCAGTGAATATTTGCAGGGGATACGCTCTGGAAACACCATATATTTT. The J gene is TRBJ1-3, the V gene TRBV6-1; tentatively, D is TRBD1 (6 bases). Germline CDR1 is MNHNS and CDR2 is SASEGT. V lost 2 bases and J lost 0, with 17 bases in between. CDR3 length: 18 residues.

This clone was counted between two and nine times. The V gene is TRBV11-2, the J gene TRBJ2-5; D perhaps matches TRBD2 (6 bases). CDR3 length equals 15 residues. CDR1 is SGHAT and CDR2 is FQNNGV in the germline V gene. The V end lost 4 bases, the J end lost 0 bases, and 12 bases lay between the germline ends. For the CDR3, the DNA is TGTGCCAGCAGCTGGGACGGGAGTCACCAAGAGACCCAGTACTTC. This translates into CASSWDGSHQETQYF.

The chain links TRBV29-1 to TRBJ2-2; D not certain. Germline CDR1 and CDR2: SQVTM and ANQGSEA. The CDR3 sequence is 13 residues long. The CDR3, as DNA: TGCAGTATTCTCGTCGCGAACACCGGGGAGCTGTTTTTT. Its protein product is CSILVANTGELFF.

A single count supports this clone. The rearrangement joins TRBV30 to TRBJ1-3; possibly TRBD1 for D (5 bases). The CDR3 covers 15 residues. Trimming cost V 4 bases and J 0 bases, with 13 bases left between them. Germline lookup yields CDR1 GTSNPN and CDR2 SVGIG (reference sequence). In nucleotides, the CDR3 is TGTGCCTGGACTTTTGGACACAACTCTGGAAACACCATATATTTT. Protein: CAWTFGHNSGNTIYF. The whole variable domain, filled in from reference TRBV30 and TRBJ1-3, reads SQTIHQWPATLVQPVGSPLSLECTVEGTSNPNLYWYRQAAGRGLQLLFYSVGIGQISSEVPQNLSASRPQDRQFILSSKKLLLSDSGFYLCAWTFGHNSGNTIYFGEGSWLTVV.

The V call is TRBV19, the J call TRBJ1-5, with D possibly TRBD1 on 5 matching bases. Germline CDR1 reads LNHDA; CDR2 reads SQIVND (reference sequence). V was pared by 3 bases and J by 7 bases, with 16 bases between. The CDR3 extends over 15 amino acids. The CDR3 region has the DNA TGTGCCAGTAGTATTTTGGAGGGGTCCGGCCAGCCCCAGCATTTT. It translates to CASSILEGSGQPQHF. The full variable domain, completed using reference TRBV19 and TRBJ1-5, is DGGITQSPKYLFRKEGQNVTLSCEQNLNHDAMYWYRQDPGQGLRLIYYSQIVNDFQKGDIAEGYSVSREKKESFPLTVTSAQKNPTAFYLCASSILEGSGQPQHFGDGTRLSIL.

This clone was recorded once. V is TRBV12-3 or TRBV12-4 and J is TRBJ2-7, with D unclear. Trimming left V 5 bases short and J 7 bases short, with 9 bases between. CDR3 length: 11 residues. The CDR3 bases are TGTGCCAGCAGTGCCCTGAGGGAGCAGTACTTC. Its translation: CASSALREQYF.

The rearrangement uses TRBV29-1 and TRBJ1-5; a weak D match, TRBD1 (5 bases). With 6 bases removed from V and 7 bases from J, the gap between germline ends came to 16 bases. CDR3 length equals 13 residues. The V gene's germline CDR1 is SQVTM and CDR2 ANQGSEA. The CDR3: CSVSTGGGQPQHF. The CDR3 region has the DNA TGCAGCGTGAGTACAGGCGGGGGGCAGCCCCAGCATTTT.

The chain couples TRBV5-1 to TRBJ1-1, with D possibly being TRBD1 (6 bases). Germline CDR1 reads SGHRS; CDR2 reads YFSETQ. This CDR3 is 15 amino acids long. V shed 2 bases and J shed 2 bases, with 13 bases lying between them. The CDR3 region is CASSFMGAGNTEAFF. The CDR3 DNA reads TGCGCCAGCAGCTTTATGGGGGCCGGTAACACTGAAGCTTTCTTT. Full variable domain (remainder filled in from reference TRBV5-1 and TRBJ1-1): KAGVTQTPRYLIKTRGQQVTLSCSPISGHRSVSWYQQTPGQGLQFLFEYFSETQRNKGNFPGRFSGRQFSNSRSEMNVSTLELGDSALYLCASSFMGAGNTEAFFGQGTRLTVV.

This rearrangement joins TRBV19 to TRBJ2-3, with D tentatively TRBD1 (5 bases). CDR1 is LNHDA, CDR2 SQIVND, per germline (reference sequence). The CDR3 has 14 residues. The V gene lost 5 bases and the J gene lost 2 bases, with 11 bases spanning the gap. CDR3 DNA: TGTGCCAGTAGTCTCGACAGAAACACAGATACGCAGTATTTT. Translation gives CASSLDRNTDTQYF. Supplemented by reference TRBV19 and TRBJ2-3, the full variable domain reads DGGITQSPKYLFRKEGQNVTLSCEQNLNHDAMYWYRQDPGQGLRLIYYSQIVNDFQKGDIAEGYSVSREKKESFPLTVTSAQKNPTAFYLCASSLDRNTDTQYFGPGTRLTVL.

The CDR3 sequence is CASSLESRGLNSPLHF. The CDR3, as DNA: TGTGCCAGCAGCTTAGAGAGCAGGGGGCTAAATTCACCCCTCCACTTT. The V call is TRBV7-6, the J call TRBJ1-6; 8 nucleotides agree with TRBD1. Germline V gene data show CDR1 as SGHVS and CDR2 as FNYEAQ. After removal of 1 base from V and 7 bases from J, the junction contained 6 bases not matched to a gene. This CDR3 contains 16 residues.

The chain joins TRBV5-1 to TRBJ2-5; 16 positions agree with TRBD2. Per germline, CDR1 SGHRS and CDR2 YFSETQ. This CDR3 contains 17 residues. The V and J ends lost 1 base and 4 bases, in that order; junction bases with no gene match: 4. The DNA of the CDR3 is TGCGCCAGCAGCTTGCCTGGGACTAGCGGGGGGGCAGAGACCCAGTACTTC. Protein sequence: CASSLPGTSGGAETQYF.

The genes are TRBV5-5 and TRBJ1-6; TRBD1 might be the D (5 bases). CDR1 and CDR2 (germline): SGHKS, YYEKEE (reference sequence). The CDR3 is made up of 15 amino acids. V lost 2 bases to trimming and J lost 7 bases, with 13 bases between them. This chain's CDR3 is CASSLGVPDNSPLHF. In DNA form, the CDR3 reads TGTGCCAGCAGCTTAGGGGTTCCGGACAATTCACCCCTCCACTTT.

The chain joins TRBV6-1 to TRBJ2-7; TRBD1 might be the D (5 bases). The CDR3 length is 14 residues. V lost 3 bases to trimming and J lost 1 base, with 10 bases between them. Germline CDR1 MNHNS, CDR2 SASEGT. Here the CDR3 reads CASSDREGSYEQYV. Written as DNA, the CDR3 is TGTGCCAGCAGTGACAGGGAAGGGTCCTACGAGCAGTACGTC.

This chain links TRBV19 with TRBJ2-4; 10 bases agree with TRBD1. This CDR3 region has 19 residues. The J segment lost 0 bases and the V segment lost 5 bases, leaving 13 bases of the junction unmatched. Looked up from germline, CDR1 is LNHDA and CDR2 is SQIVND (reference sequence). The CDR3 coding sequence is TGTGCCAGTAGTCCCCAGGGACAGGGGAGGCTCGGAGCCAAAAACATTCAGTACTTC. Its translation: CASSPQGQGRLGAKNIQYF.

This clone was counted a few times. The CDR3 spells CASSLIGGGPQETQYF. In nucleotides, the CDR3 is TGTGCCAGCAGCTTAATTGGCGGGGGGCCCCAAGAGACCCAGTACTTC. This chain uses TRBV7-3 with TRBJ2-5, with TRBD2 matching 8 bases. Germline values: CDR1 SGHTA, CDR2 FQGTGA. The CDR3 has 16 residues. V shed 1 base, J shed 1 base, and the junction held 5 bases outside the gene matches.

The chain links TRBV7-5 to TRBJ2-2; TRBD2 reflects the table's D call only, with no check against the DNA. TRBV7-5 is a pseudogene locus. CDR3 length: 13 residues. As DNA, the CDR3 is TGTGTCAGAAGTTTGGAGGGAACCGGGGAGCTGTTTTTT. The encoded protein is CVRSLEGTGELFF.

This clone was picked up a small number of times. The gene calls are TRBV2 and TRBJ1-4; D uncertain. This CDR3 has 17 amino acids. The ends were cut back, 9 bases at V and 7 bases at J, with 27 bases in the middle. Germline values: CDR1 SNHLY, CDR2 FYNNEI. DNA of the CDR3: TGTGCCAGGTCCGAGGGCCCTGAAGCCGGGAGTATTGAAAAACTGTTTTTT. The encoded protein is CARSEGPEAGSIEKLFF.

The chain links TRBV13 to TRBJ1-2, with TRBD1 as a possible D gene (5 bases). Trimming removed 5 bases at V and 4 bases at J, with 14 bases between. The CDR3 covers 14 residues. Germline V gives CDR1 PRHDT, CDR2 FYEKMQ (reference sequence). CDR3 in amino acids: CASSPGRGSYGYTF. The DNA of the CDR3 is TGTGCCAGCAGCCCGGGGAGGGGATCCTATGGCTACACCTTC.

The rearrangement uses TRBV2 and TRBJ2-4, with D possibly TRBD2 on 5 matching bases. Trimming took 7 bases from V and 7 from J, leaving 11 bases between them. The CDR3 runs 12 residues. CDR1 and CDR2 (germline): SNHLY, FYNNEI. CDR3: CASTGDWNIQYF. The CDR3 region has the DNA TGTGCCAGCACCGGGGATTGGAACATTCAGTACTTC.

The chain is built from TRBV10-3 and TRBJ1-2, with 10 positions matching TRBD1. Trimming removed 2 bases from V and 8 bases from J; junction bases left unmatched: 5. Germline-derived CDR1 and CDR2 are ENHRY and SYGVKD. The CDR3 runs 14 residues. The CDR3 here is CAISEEGTGDGYTF. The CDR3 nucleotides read TGTGCCATCAGTGAGGAGGGGACAGGGGACGGCTACACCTTC.

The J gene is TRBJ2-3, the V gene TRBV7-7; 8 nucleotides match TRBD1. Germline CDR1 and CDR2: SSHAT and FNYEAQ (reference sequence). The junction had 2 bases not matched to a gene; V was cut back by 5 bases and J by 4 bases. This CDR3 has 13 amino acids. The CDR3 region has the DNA TGTGCCAGCAGCAAGGACAGGGCAGATACGCAGTATTTT. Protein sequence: CASSKDRADTQYF. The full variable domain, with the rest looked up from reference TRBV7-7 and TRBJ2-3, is GAGVSQSPRYKVTKRGQDVTLRCDPISSHATLYWYQQALGQGPEFLTYFNYEAQPDKSGLPSDRFSAERPEGSISTLTIQRTEQRDSAMYRCASSKDRADTQYFGPGTRLTVL.

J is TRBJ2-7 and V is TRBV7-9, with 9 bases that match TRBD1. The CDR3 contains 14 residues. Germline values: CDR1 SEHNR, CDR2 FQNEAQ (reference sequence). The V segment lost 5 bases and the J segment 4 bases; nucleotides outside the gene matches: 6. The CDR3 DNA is TGTGCCAGCAGCGGCCGGGACAGGGCGTACGAGCAGTACGTC. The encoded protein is CASSGRDRAYEQYV.

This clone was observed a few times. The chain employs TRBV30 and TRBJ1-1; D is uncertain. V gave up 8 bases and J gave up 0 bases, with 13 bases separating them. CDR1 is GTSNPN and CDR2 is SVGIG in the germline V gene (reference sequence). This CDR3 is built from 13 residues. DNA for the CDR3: TGTGCCCGACAAAATACAGTGAACACTGAAGCTTTCTTT. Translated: CARQNTVNTEAFF. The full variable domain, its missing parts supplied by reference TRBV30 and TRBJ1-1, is SQTIHQWPATLVQPVGSPLSLECTVEGTSNPNLYWYRQAAGRGLQLLFYSVGIGQISSEVPQNLSASRPQDRQFILSSKKLLLSDSGFYLCARQNTVNTEAFFGQGTRLTVV.

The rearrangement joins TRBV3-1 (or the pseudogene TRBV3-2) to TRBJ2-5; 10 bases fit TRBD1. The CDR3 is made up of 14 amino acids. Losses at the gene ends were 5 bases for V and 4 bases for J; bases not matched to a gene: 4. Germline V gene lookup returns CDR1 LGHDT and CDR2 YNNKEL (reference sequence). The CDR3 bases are TGTGCCAGCAGCGAGGGACAGGGGATAGAGACCCAGTACTTC. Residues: CASSEGQGIETQYF.

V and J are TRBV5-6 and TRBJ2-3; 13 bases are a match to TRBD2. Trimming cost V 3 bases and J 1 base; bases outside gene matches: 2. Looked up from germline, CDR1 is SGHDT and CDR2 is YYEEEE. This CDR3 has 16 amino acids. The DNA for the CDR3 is TGTGCCAGCAGCTCTACTAGCGGGGGGGGCACAGATACGCAGTATTTT. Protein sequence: CASSSTSGGGTDTQYF.